Below are 27 T cell receptor beta chains sequenced from a single sample in a study of spatial heterogeneity in lung cancer. As for time point: sample taken at primary tumor resection. TCRdb passed the 5' RACE reads through MiXCR, listing each CDR3 protein once. The sample shows about 61,000 distinct CDR3 sequences, roughly 6.4% of them seen only once. This specimen was PBMCs, taken at surgery. Source of these receptors: a female donor with early-stage non-small cell lung cancer.

This clonotype was detected many times. The chain is built from TRBV12-3 or TRBV12-4 and TRBJ1-2, with D hard to call. This CDR3 spans 14 amino acids. Trimming cost V 6 bases and J 4 bases, with 15 bases left between them. The CDR3 coding sequence is TGTGCCAGCAGCCCCTTTACGGGTTCCTATGGCTACACCTTC. Amino acid sequence: CASSPFTGSYGYTF.

This clonotype is judged medium-sized (0.01 to 0.1%). The chain has TRBV11-2 and TRBJ2-3; D possibly matches TRBD1 or TRBD2 (5 bases each). The V end lost 2 bases, the J end lost 5 bases, and 11 bases lay between the germline ends. CDR1 and CDR2 from the germline V gene are SGHAT and FQNNGV. The CDR3 runs 14 residues. The CDR3: CASSLRDGKDTQYF. CDR3 in DNA: TGTGCCAGCAGCTTAAGGGACGGAAAAGATACGCAGTATTTT.

V is TRBV5-1 and J is TRBJ2-5; TRBD1 matches at 7 bases. This CDR3 spans 15 amino acids. V dropped 0 bases and J dropped 2; count of bases not matched to a gene: 4. Germline V gene lookup returns CDR1 SGHRS and CDR2 YFSETQ. The CDR3 DNA sequence: TGCGCCAGCAGCTTGGACGGGACAGCTCAAGAGACCCAGTACTTC. Protein product: CASSLDGTAQETQYF.

This clonotype was found many times. V is TRBV20-1 and J is TRBJ1-2; tentatively, D is TRBD1 (6 bases). Germline CDR1 and CDR2: DFQATT and SNEGSKA (reference sequence). The CDR3 length is 14 residues. Trimming took 0 bases from V and 2 from J, leaving 10 bases between them. Here the CDR3 DNA reads TGCAGTGCTAGAGATCTGGACAGAAACTATGGCTACACCTTC. Its translation: CSARDLDRNYGYTF.

This clonotype was counted between two and nine times. The V call is TRBV20-1, the J call TRBJ1-3; possible D gene TRBD1, 5 bases. The length of the CDR3 is 14 residues. Germline values: CDR1 DFQATT, CDR2 SNEGSKA (reference sequence). V lost 3 bases to trimming and J lost 3 bases, with 12 bases between them. The CDR3 protein is CSARGVMGGNTIYF. The CDR3 coding sequence is TGCAGTGCTAGGGGGGTGATGGGTGGAAACACCATATATTTT.

This clonotype was detected a few times. The chain couples TRBV5-1 to TRBJ1-6; D is unresolved. The V gene's germline CDR1 is SGHRS and CDR2 YFSETQ. The V end was cut by 3 bases, the J end by 4 bases, with 11 bases between. The CDR3 loop spans 15 amino acids. In nucleotides, the CDR3 is TGCGCCAGCAGCTCGACGTCCATTTATAATTCACCCCTCCACTTT. Protein sequence: CASSSTSIYNSPLHF. The complete variable domain, with remaining parts taken from reference TRBV5-1 and TRBJ1-6, reads KAGVTQTPRYLIKTRGQQVTLSCSPISGHRSVSWYQQTPGQGLQFLFEYFSETQRNKGNFPGRFSGRQFSNSRSEMNVSTLELGDSALYLCASSSTSIYNSPLHFGNGTRLTVT.

This clonotype was detected ten times or more. The CDR3 bases are TGTGCCAGCAGTTTGGGACACAACACCGGGGAGCTGTTTTTT. It codes for CASSLGHNTGELFF. This chain links TRBV12-3 or TRBV12-4 with TRBJ2-2, with D possibly being TRBD1 (6 bases). CDR3 length: 14 amino acids. Between the trimmed V and J ends, which lost 3 bases and 2 bases, there was a span of 7 bases.

At least ten counts were recorded for this clonotype. The gene calls are TRBV28 and TRBJ2-7; either TRBD1 or TRBD2 may supply D (5 bases each). Germline CDR1 is MDHEN and CDR2 is SYDVKM. The CDR3 consists of 14 residues. Trimming took off 6 bases at V and 1 base at J, with 13 bases between the two ends. CDR3 in amino acids: CASSPSGPSYEQYV. The CDR3, as DNA: TGTGCCAGCAGCCCTTCGGGACCTTCCTACGAGCAGTACGTC.

Ten or more counts support this clonotype. V is TRBV29-1 and J is TRBJ2-1; D ambiguous. The CDR3 runs to 11 residues. CDR1 and CDR2 from the germline V gene are SQVTM and ANQGSEA. Trimming cost V 7 bases and J 7 bases, with 11 bases left between them. The CDR3 sequence: CSGPLGNEQFF. The CDR3 DNA reads TGCAGCGGACCACTGGGAAATGAGCAGTTCTTC.

The V and J genes are TRBV11-3 and TRBJ2-1; TRBD2 is a possible D gene (5 bases). Trimming left V 4 bases short and J 8 bases short, with 27 bases between. The germline CDR1 and CDR2 sequences are SGHNT and YENEEA. The CDR3 is 18 residues long. The CDR3 DNA reads TGTGCCAGCAGCTCGTTGGCGGGCCGACCTTTGTCTGGGGATGAGCAGTTCTTC. This gives the protein CASSSLAGRPLSGDEQFF.

V and J are TRBV5-1 and TRBJ2-3; 8 bases fit TRBD2. With V trimmed by 6 bases and J by 4 bases, 13 bases remained unmatched. CDR1 is SGHRS and CDR2 is YFSETQ in the germline V gene. This CDR3 has 16 amino acids. The chain's CDR3 is CASTFGNRGGSDTQYF. Here the CDR3 DNA reads TGCGCCAGCACCTTCGGCAATCGGGGGGGCTCAGATACGCAGTATTTT.

CDR3 nucleotide sequence: TGTGCCAGCAGCGTAGCAGCGGCAGGAGATACGCAGTATTTT. It yields the protein CASSVAAAGDTQYF. The chain carries TRBV9 and TRBJ2-3; a possible D gene is TRBD2 (5 bases). Germline V gene sequence: CDR1 SGDLS, CDR2 YYNGEE. The CDR3 extends over 14 amino acids. With 0 bases removed from V and 5 bases from J, the gap between germline ends came to 10 bases.

The V call is TRBV4-1, the J call TRBJ1-2, with D perhaps matching TRBD1 (6 bases). CDR1 is MGHRA and CDR2 is YSYEKL in the germline V gene. V lost 6 bases to trimming and J lost 5 bases, with 31 bases between them. The CDR3 covers 19 residues. CDR3 coding DNA: TGCGCCAGCAGTAGGAATCTGCTCTCAGGACAGCAACAGTCGTATGGCTACACCTTC. Translation: CASSRNLLSGQQQSYGYTF.

This clonotype was counted many times. The rearrangement links TRBV6-5 to TRBJ1-6; TRBD1 matches at 9 bases. Trimming at V came to 6 bases and at J to 5 bases, leaving 5 bases not matched to a gene. This CDR3 spans 15 amino acids. Germline V CDR1 and CDR2: MNHEY, SVGAGI. CDR3 residues: CASRTGGRDNSPLHF. The CDR3, as DNA: TGTGCCAGCAGGACAGGGGGACGGGATAATTCACCCCTCCACTTT.

V gene TRBV7-9 combines with J gene TRBJ2-5; D remains unclear. Per the germline V gene, CDR1 is SEHNR and CDR2 is FQNEAQ (reference sequence). This CDR3 region has 13 residues. Trimming stripped 2 bases from V and 4 bases from J, with 8 bases between. As DNA, the CDR3 is TGTGCCAGCAGCTTATTCTCCGGAGAGACCCAGTACTTC. Protein sequence: CASSLFSGETQYF.

V usage is TRBV4-1 and J usage is TRBJ2-5; 8 bases align to TRBD2. The CDR3 sequence is 15 residues long. Germline CDR1 reads MGHRA; CDR2 reads YSYEKL. V was clipped by 2 bases and J by 3 bases; unmatched bases: 5. CDR3 bases: TGCGCCAGCAGCCAACCCTCGGGAGGGGAAGAGACCCAGTACTTC. This sequence encodes CASSQPSGGEETQYF.

V is TRBV12-3 or TRBV12-4 and J is TRBJ1-6; D gene unclear. The CDR3 runs to 14 residues. V was pared by 7 bases and J by 10 bases, with 17 bases between. CDR3 residues: CASTLPGLRSPLHF. In DNA, the CDR3 is TGTGCCAGCACCCTACCCGGGTTACGATCACCCCTCCACTTT.

This clonotype was seen many times. The chain uses TRBV2 and TRBJ2-5; TRBD2 matches 9 bases. CDR1 SNHLY and CDR2 FYNNEI come from the germline V gene. This CDR3 is 15 amino acids long. Trimming took 4 bases from V and 3 from J; bases not matched to a gene: 6. The CDR3 here is CASSGWTSAEETQYF. CDR3 DNA: TGTGCCAGCAGTGGTTGGACTAGCGCTGAAGAGACCCAGTACTTC.

The genes are TRBV6-6 and TRBJ1-1, with 8 bases fitting TRBD1. Per germline, CDR1 MNHNY and CDR2 SVGAGI (reference sequence). The CDR3 consists of 14 residues. V shed 7 bases, J shed 0 bases, and the junction held 4 bases outside the gene matches. CDR3 in DNA: TGTGCCAGCACCCGGACAGGGATGAACACTGAAGCTTTCTTT. Encoded protein: CASTRTGMNTEAFF.

This clonotype was observed a few times. The gene calls are TRBV2 and TRBJ1-1; D is ambiguous. Germline loops: CDR1 SNHLY, CDR2 FYNNEI. V lost 6 bases and J lost 2, with 13 bases in between. The length of the CDR3 is 14 residues. This CDR3 reads CASSLGERNTEAFF. CDR3 sequence (DNA): TGTGCCAGCAGCCTAGGCGAGAGAAACACTGAAGCTTTCTTT.

The chain has TRBV5-6 and TRBJ2-1; D is tentatively TRBD1 or TRBD2 (6 bases each). CDR1 and CDR2 (germline): SGHDT, YYEEEE. The length of the CDR3 is 15 residues. V dropped 4 bases and J dropped 3 bases, with 14 bases sitting between them. CDR3 sequence: CASSPRGLVYNEQFF. CDR3 in DNA: TGTGCCAGCAGCCCCCGGGGGCTTGTCTACAATGAGCAGTTCTTC.

CDR3 amino acids: CASSEGLAGIYEQFF. CDR3 in DNA: TGCGCCAGCAGTGAGGGACTAGCGGGGATCTATGAGCAGTTCTTC. The rearrangement joins TRBV10-1 to TRBJ2-1; 12 positions agree with TRBD2. Germline trimming cut 2 bases from V and 8 bases from J; bases unmatched to any gene: 4. Germline lookup yields CDR1 WNHNN and CDR2 SYGVQD (reference sequence). The CDR3 contains 15 residues.

The chain is built from TRBV21-1 and TRBJ2-7. TRBV21-1 is recorded as a pseudogene. CDR3 length: 17 amino acids. This CDR3 is CASSKALGDKSSYEQYV. The CDR3 region has the DNA TGTGCCAGCAGCAAAGCCTTAGGAGACAAGAGCTCCTACGAGCAGTACGTC.

This clonotype was recorded at least ten times. This chain connects TRBV12-3 or TRBV12-4 to TRBJ2-7; D unresolved. CDR3 length: 12 amino acids. Deletions cut 5 bases from V and 7 bases from J, with 12 bases between. The DNA of the CDR3 is TGTGCCAGCAGTGCATTCCGACTTGAGCAGTACGTC. Translated, it gives CASSAFRLEQYV.

There are a few counts of this clonotype. This chain joins TRBV6-1 and TRBJ2-1, with 12 bases matching TRBD2. CDR1 and CDR2 from the germline V gene are MNHNS and SASEGT. The CDR3 is 15 amino acids. V lost 8 bases, J lost 5 bases, and 7 bases stayed unmatched. CDR3 sequence reads: CASGASGGAHNEQFF. The CDR3, as DNA: TGTGCCAGCGGGGCTAGCGGGGGGGCCCACAATGAGCAGTTCTTC.

This clonotype came up many times. J is TRBJ2-5 and V is TRBV7-3; D gene ambiguous. The CDR3 covers 13 residues. Germline V gives CDR1 SGHTA, CDR2 FQGTGA. Trimming stripped 2 bases from V and 4 bases from J, with 8 bases between. The CDR3 reads CASSLAQRETQYF. Here the CDR3 DNA reads TGTGCCAGCAGCTTAGCACAGCGAGAGACCCAGTACTTC.

This clonotype has at least ten counts. The V call is TRBV7-9, the J call TRBJ2-4; 9 nucleotides agree with TRBD1. CDR3 length: 21 residues. J was trimmed by 1 base and V by 2 bases; bases with no gene match: 18. The germline gives CDR1 SEHNR, CDR2 FQNEAQ (reference sequence). CDR3 in amino acids: CASSLQYLLGTGNEAKNIQYF. In DNA form, the CDR3 reads TGTGCCAGCAGCTTACAATACTTATTAGGGACAGGGAATGAGGCCAAAAACATTCAGTACTTC. Complete variable domain (other parts from reference TRBV7-9 and TRBJ2-4): DTGVSQNPRHKITKRGQNVTFRCDPISEHNRLYWYRQTLGQGPEFLTYFQNEAQLEKSRLLSDRFSAERPKGSFSTLEIQRTEQGDSAMYLCASSLQYLLGTGNEAKNIQYFGAGTRLSVL.